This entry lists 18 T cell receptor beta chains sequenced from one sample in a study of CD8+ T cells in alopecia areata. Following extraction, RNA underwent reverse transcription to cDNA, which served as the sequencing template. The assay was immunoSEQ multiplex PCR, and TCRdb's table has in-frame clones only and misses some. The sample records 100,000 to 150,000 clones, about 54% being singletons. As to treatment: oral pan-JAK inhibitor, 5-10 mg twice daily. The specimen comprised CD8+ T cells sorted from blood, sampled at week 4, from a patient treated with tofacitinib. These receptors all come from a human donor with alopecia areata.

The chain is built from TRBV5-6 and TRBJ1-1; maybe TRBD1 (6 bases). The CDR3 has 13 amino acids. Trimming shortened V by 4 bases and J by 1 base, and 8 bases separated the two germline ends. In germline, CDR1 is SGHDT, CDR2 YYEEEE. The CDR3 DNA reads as TGTGCCAGCAGCCAGGGACAGAACACTGAAGCTTTCTTT. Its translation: CASSQGQNTEAFF.

Here the CDR3 DNA reads TGCACCAGCAGCCAAGATGCACTTTCAGAGACCCAGTACTTC. As protein: CTSSQDALSETQYF. The rearrangement links TRBV1 to TRBJ2-5; the table's D call TRBD2 went unverified against the DNA. TRBV1 is reported as a pseudogene. CDR3 length equals 14 residues.

The CDR3 spells CASNRGKQGSNTGELFF. The CDR3 DNA is TGTGCCAGCAACCGCGGGAAGCAGGGGTCGAACACCGGGGAGCTGTTTTTT. The chain has TRBV9 and TRBJ2-2; D might be TRBD1 or TRBD2, each matching 6 bases. This CDR3 contains 17 residues. Trimming took 6 bases from V and 0 from J, leaving 18 bases between them. In germline, CDR1 is SGDLS, CDR2 YYNGEE. Full variable domain (remainder filled in from reference TRBV9 and TRBJ2-2): DSGVTQTPKHLITATGQRVTLRCSPRSGDLSVYWYQQSLDQGLQFLIQYYNGEERAKGNILERFSAQQFPDLHSELNLSSLELGDSALYFCASNRGKQGSNTGELFFGEGSRLTVL.

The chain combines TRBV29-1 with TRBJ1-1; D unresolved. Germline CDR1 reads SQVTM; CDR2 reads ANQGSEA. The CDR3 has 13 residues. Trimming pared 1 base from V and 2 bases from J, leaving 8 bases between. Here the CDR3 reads CSVEVPLNTEAFF. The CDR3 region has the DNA TGCAGCGTTGAAGTTCCGCTTAACACTGAAGCTTTCTTT.

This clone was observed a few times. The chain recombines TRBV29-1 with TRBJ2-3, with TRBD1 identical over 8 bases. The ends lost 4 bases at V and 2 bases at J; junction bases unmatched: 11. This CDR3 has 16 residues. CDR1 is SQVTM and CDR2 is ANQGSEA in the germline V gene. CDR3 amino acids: CSVVDSGGPPTDTQYF. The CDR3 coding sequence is TGCAGCGTTGTTGACTCAGGGGGCCCTCCCACAGATACGCAGTATTTT.

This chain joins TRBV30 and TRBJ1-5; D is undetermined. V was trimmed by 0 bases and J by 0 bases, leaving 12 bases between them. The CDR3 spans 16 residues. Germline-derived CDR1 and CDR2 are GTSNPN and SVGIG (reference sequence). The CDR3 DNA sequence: TGTGCCTGGAGTGTTTGGGGATCTTATAGCAATCAGCCCCAGCATTTT. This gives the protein CAWSVWGSYSNQPQHF.

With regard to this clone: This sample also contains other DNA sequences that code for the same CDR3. The CDR3 nucleotides read TGTGCCAGCAGCTTGGGGGAAACTGAAGCTTTCTTT. Amino acid sequence: CASSLGETEAFF. The V call is TRBV7-9, the J call TRBJ1-1; tentative D call: TRBD1 (5 bases). The CDR3 loop spans 12 amino acids. Trimming cost V 3 bases and J 5 bases, with 7 bases left between them. From germline, CDR1 is SEHNR and CDR2 FQNEAQ (reference sequence).

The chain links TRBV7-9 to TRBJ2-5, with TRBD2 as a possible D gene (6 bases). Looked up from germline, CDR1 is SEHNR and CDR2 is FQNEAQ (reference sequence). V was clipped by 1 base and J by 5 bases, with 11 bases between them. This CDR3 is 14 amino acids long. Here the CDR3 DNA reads TGTGCCAGCAGCTTAGTCCTAGGAGGGGAGACCCAGTACTTC. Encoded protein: CASSLVLGGETQYF.

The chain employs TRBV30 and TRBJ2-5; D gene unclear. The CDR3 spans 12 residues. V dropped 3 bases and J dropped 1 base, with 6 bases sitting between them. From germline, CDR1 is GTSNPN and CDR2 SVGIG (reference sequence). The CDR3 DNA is TGTGCCTGGAGATGGGGCCAAGAGACCCAGTACTTC. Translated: CAWRWGQETQYF.

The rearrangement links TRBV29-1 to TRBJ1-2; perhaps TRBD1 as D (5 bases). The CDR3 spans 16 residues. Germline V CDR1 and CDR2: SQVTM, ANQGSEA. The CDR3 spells CTIYGAPGTSNYGYTF. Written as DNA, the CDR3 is TGCACCATCTACGGGGCCCCAGGGACTTCCAACTATGGCTACACCTTC.

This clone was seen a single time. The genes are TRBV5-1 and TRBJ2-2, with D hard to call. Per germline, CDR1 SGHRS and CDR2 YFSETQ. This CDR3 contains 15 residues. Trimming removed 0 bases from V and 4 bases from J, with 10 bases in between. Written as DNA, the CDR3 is TGCGCCAGCAGCTTGGTCACGGCTGTCACCGGGGAGCTGTTTTTT. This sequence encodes CASSLVTAVTGELFF.

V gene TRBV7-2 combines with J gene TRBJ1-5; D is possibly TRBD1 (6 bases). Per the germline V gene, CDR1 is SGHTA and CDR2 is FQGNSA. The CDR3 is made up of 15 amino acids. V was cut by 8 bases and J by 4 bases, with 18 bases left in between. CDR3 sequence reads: CASSPMGGRNQPQHF. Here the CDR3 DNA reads TGTGCCAGCTCCCCAATGGGGGGCAGGAATCAGCCCCAGCATTTT.

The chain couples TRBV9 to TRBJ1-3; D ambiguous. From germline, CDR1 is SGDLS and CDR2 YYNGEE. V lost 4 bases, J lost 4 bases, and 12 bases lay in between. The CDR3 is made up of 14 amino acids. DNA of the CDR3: TGTGCCAGCAGCCCCTCCGGAGCGGGAAACACCATATATTTT. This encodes CASSPSGAGNTIYF.

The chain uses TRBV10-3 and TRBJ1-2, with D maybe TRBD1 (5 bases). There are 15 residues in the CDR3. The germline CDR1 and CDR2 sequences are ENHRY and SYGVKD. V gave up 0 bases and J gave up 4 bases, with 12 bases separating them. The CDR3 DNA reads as TGTGCCATCAGTGAGTCCTCGGGGCCTTCCTATGGCTACACCTTC. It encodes CAISESSGPSYGYTF.

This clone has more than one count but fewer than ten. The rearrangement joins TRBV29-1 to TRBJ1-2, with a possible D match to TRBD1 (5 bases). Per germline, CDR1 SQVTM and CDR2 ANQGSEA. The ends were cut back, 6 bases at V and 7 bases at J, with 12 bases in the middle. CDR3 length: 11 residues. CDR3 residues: CSVGDSPGYTF. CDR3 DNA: TGCAGCGTCGGAGACAGCCCTGGCTACACCTTC. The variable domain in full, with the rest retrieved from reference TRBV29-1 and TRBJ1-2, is SAVISQKPSRDICQRGTSLTIQCQVDSQVTMMFWYRQQPGQSLTLIATANQGSEATYESGFVIDKFPISRPNLTFSTLTVSNMSPEDSSIYLCSVGDSPGYTFGSGTRLTVV.

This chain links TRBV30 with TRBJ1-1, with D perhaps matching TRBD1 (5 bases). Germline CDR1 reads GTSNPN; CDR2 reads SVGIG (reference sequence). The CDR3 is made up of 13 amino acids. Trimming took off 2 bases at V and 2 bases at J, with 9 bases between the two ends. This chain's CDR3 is CAWSHDRNTEAFF. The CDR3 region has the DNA TGTGCCTGGAGTCATGACAGAAACACTGAAGCTTTCTTT.

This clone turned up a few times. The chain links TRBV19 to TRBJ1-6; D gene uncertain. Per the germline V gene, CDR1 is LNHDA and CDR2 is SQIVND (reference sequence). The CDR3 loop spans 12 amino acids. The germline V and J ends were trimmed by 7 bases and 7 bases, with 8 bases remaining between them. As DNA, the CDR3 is TGTGCCAGTACATTGGGGAATTCACCCCTCCACTTT. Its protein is CASTLGNSPLHF.

CDR3 amino acids: CASSPPLGTTYEQYF. CDR3 coding DNA: TGTGCCAGCTCACCACCGCTGGGGACTACCTACGAGCAGTACTTC. V is TRBV18 and J is TRBJ2-7; TRBD2 matches 7 bases. The CDR3 totals 15 residues. Trimming took 0 bases from V and 2 from J; bases not matched to a gene: 4. Looked up from germline, CDR1 is KGHSH and CDR2 is LQKENI.